This T cell receptor beta chain stems from a study of technical replicates of blood from a few donors. Some clones are missing from TCRdb's copy, which holds only in-frame ones; the method was immunoSEQ multiplex PCR. The data show around 79,000 clones, with around 90% seen just once and 0.25% held by the top ten. Germline-derived CDR1 and CDR2 are SGDLS and YYNGEE. Trimming took off 5 bases at V and 12 bases at J, with 24 bases between the two ends. The CDR3 is 15 residues long. The receptor comes from a human donor in good health. The chain combines TRBV9 with TRBJ2-1, with D maybe TRBD1 (6 bases). The sample comprised T cells isolated from PBMCs. For the CDR3, the DNA is TGTGCCAGCAGGGATACCAAGACACAGGGAGTGCGGCAGTTCTTC. It is translated as CASRDTKTQGVRQFF.